These 20 T cell receptor beta chains were all obtained from the same sample, sequenced in a study of Graves' ophthalmopathy and Graves' hyperthyroidism (dated by TCRdb to the late 2010s). The sequencing machine was an Illumina HiSeq 2000. For repertoire sequencing, the TCR beta CDR3 regions were amplified from RNA transcripts. HTBI primers and the Qiagen OneStep RT-PCR kit were used in a first-round RT-PCR, which was followed by a second-round multiplex PCR, size selection and purification. The public sequencing data were trimmed at Q25 with fastp and processed into clonotypes with MiXCR by TCRdb, which kept only in-frame beta chains. All rows with the same CDR3 protein become a single entry with the most common DNA and genes. For this sample the table gives around 1.1 million distinct CDR3 sequences, of which about two fifths were detected only once. Of the sample, 11% falls within the top ten clones.

Sample: peripheral blood or thyroid tissue (not recorded which). The receptors stem from an adult man with Graves' hyperthyroidism.

The chain carries TRBV20-1 and TRBJ2-7; D is undetermined. CDR3 length: 16 amino acids. In germline, CDR1 is DFQATT, CDR2 SNEGSKA (reference sequence). Trimming left V 2 bases short and J 3 bases short, with 20 bases between. CDR3 coding DNA: TGCAGTGCTAGACCCCAGGCCCGGCTGACAAACTACGAGCAGTACTTC. Encoded protein: CSARPQARLTNYEQYF.

This clonotype showed up many times. The V gene is TRBV29-1, the J gene TRBJ1-5; no firm D call. Germline CDR1 SQVTM, CDR2 ANQGSEA. With 8 bases removed from V and 4 bases from J, the gap between germline ends came to 3 bases. CDR3 size: 9 residues. DNA for the CDR3: TGCAGCCTGAATCAGCCCCAGCATTTT. It is translated as CSLNQPQHF.

Details on this clonotype: With a much larger clone just one base away, this may be a read error. The rearrangement uses TRBV29-1 and TRBJ2-5; 8 nucleotides agree with TRBD2. The CDR3 consists of 15 residues. J gave up 6 bases and V 6 bases, and 15 bases lay outside the gene matches. The V gene's germline CDR1 is SQVTM and CDR2 ANQGSEA. The CDR3 loop is CSVRTGGSGRQTQYF. CDR3 nucleotides: TGCAGCGTCCGGACGGGCGGGAGCGGGAGACAGACCCAGTACTTC.

The V call is TRBV20-1, the J call TRBJ2-5; perhaps TRBD1 as D (5 bases). The germline gives CDR1 DFQATT, CDR2 SNEGSKA (reference sequence). CDR3 length equals 13 residues. V was pared by 3 bases and J by 3 bases, with 11 bases between. Here the CDR3 DNA reads TGCAGTGCTAGGCCCAGGGCCAAAGAGACCCAGTACTTC. The encoded protein is CSARPRAKETQYF.

As for this clonotype: This sequence may be a read error, since a much larger clone differs from it by one base. The rearrangement uses TRBV7-2 and TRBJ1-1; D is uncertain. This CDR3 has 15 residues. Germline assignment: CDR1 SGHTA and CDR2 FQGNSA. This CDR3 reads CASSLTPDTYTEVFF. In DNA form, the CDR3 reads TGTGCCAGCAGCTTAACGCCCGACACCTACACTGAAGTTTTCTTT.

V gene TRBV20-1 combines with J gene TRBJ1-5; D gene ambiguous. V shed 3 bases and J shed 7 bases, with 31 bases lying between them. Germline V gene lookup returns CDR1 DFQATT and CDR2 SNEGSKA (reference sequence). The CDR3 spans 19 residues. Written as DNA, the CDR3 is TGCAGTGCTAGGCCCCACACCAACCGGGGAAAACAAAGGTGGCAGCCCCAGCATTTT. Its protein is CSARPHTNRGKQRWQPQHF.

CDR3 nucleotide sequence: TGTGCCAGCAGCCCAGGGTCAGCGGGGGAGGGGAAGACCCAGTACTTC. Protein sequence: CASSPGSAGEGKTQYF. V gene TRBV3-1 combines with J gene TRBJ2-5, with 8 bases aligning to TRBD2. Germline trimming cut 4 bases from V and 6 bases from J; bases unmatched to any gene: 13. This CDR3 contains 16 residues. CDR1 and CDR2 from the germline V gene are LGHDT and YNNKEL (reference sequence).

This clonotype was found a few times. The chain has TRBV5-1 and TRBJ2-7; D call uncertain. V dropped 0 bases and J dropped 7 bases, with 8 bases sitting between them. This CDR3 has 12 residues. From germline, CDR1 is SGHRS and CDR2 YFSETQ. This CDR3 reads CASSLGAKEQYF. The CDR3, as DNA: TGCGCCAGCAGCTTGGGGGCAAAGGAGCAGTACTTC.

V is TRBV11-2 and J is TRBJ2-3; D is uncertain. The length of the CDR3 is 14 residues. The germline gives CDR1 SGHAT, CDR2 FQNNGV. Trimming removed 1 base from V and 1 base from J, with 6 bases in between. The chain's CDR3 is CASSLVPGTDTQYF. CDR3 DNA sequence: TGTGCCAGCAGCTTAGTTCCGGGCACAGATACGCAGTATTTT.

This clonotype showed up many times. CDR3 DNA: TGCAGTGCTAATGAGTTCGGACCCAACGTCCTGACTTTC. Its protein product is CSANEFGPNVLTF. The chain couples TRBV20-1 to TRBJ2-6; D not resolved. The CDR3 length is 13 residues. Germline V lookup: CDR1 DFQATT, CDR2 SNEGSKA (reference sequence). With 4 bases removed from V and 8 bases from J, the gap between germline ends came to 12 bases.

This clonotype was recorded many times. The rearrangement links TRBV6-4 to TRBJ1-5, with D perhaps matching TRBD1 (5 bases). V lost 0 bases and J lost 4, with 13 bases in between. The germline CDR1 and CDR2 sequences are MRHNA and SNTAGT. The CDR3 covers 16 residues. The CDR3 coding sequence is TGTGCCAGCAGTGACTCTTCCCAGGGTTGTAATCAGCCCCAGCATTTT. Translating it yields CASSDSSQGCNQPQHF.

With respect to this clonotype: The CDR3 does not close with the conserved phenylalanine or tryptophan, likely indicating a read error. The DNA is left out, because the CDR3 cannot be placed on it with certainty; the CDR3 is given as TCRdb lists it. The genes are TRBV7-3 and TRBJ2-5; the table's D call TRBD1 went unverified against the DNA. The CDR3 extends over 10 residues, inclusive of both ends. Germline CDR1 reads SGHTA; CDR2 reads FQGTGA. The chain's CDR3 is CASSQTGPGT.

On this clonotype itself: This may stem from a read error, because a much larger clone lies one nucleotide away. The chain links TRBV7-7 to TRBJ2-5; D unresolved. The CDR3 length is 13 residues. Between the trimmed V and J ends, which lost 2 bases and 5 bases, there was a span of 9 bases. Germline-derived CDR1 and CDR2 are SSHAT and FNYEAQ (reference sequence). The CDR3 nucleotides are TGTGCCAGCAGCTTATGTCCCACGGAGACCCAGTACTTC. Protein product: CASSLCPTETQYF.

This clonotype appeared many times. J is TRBJ1-2 and V is TRBV13; D is undetermined. The CDR3 consists of 15 residues. From germline, CDR1 is PRHDT and CDR2 FYEKMQ (reference sequence). Between the trimmed V and J ends, which lost 2 bases and 7 bases, there was a span of 17 bases. For the CDR3, the DNA is TGTGCCAGCAGCTTACGCTCGGTGGTTTCTGGTGGCTACACCTTC. This translates into CASSLRSVVSGGYTF.

The CDR3 DNA follows: TGTGCCAGCAGTTTACTAAAGACAGTCCCGTACGAGCAGTACTTC. Its translation is CASSLLKTVPYEQYF. The genes are TRBV27 and TRBJ2-7; D may be TRBD1 (5 bases). The CDR3 spans 15 residues. CDR1 is MNHEY and CDR2 is SMNVEV in the germline V gene (reference sequence). V dropped 2 bases and J dropped 4 bases, with 15 bases sitting between them.

The chain uses TRBV20-1 and TRBJ1-1, with D uncertain. Germline V CDR1 and CDR2: DFQATT, SNEGSKA (reference sequence). The CDR3 covers 14 residues. Trimming left V 5 bases short and J 1 base short, with 14 bases between. Here the CDR3 DNA reads TGCAGTGCTCCCTTTGCGAGTAAGAACACTGAAGCTTTCTTT. Translation: CSAPFASKNTEAFF.

A few counts support this clonotype. The V gene is TRBV19, the J gene TRBJ1-1, with D unresolved. The CDR3 consists of 15 residues. Looked up from germline, CDR1 is LNHDA and CDR2 is SQIVND (reference sequence). V lost 3 bases and J 0 bases, leaving 11 bases between the germline ends. As DNA, the CDR3 is TGTGCCAGTAGTATTATGGGGTACGTGAACACTGAAGCTTTCTTT. Its translation is CASSIMGYVNTEAFF. Together with reference TRBV19 and TRBJ1-1, the CDR3 gives the full variable domain: DGGITQSPKYLFRKEGQNVTLSCEQNLNHDAMYWYRQDPGQGLRLIYYSQIVNDFQKGDIAEGYSVSREKKESFPLTVTSAQKNPTAFYLCASSIMGYVNTEAFFGQGTRLTVV.

In this sample, this clonotype turned up many times. The rearrangement links TRBV6-5 to TRBJ1-1; no clear D gene. Germline CDR1 MNHEY, CDR2 SVGAGI. The germline V and J ends were trimmed by 0 bases and 1 base, with 6 bases remaining between them. This CDR3 is 14 amino acids long. The CDR3 sequence is CASSYSYRNTEAFF. In DNA form, the CDR3 reads TGTGCCAGCAGTTACTCGTACAGGAACACTGAAGCTTTCTTT.

There are a few counts of this clonotype. The chain carries TRBV7-9 and TRBJ2-5; 7 bases map to TRBD1. This CDR3 is built from 15 residues. Germline assignment: CDR1 SEHNR and CDR2 FQNEAQ (reference sequence). V shed 4 bases and J 2 bases; nucleotides not matched to a gene: 7. This CDR3 reads CASSSVQGFQETQYF. The CDR3 nucleotides are TGTGCCAGCAGCTCCGTACAGGGGTTTCAAGAGACCCAGTACTTC. The whole variable domain, remainder taken from reference TRBV7-9 and TRBJ2-5, is DTGVSQNPRHKITKRGQNVTFRCDPISEHNRLYWYRQTLGQGPEFLTYFQNEAQLEKSRLLSDRFSAERPKGSFSTLEIQRTEQGDSAMYLCASSSVQGFQETQYFGPGTRLLVL.

As concerns this clonotype: It is likely a read error, because the conserved phenylalanine at the end of the CDR3 is missing. This chain connects TRBV7-4 to TRBJ1-6, with D uncertain. In germline, CDR1 is SGHVT, CDR2 SQSDAQ. Trimming left V 5 bases short and J 10 bases short, with 12 bases between. The CDR3 length is 13 residues. The CDR3 region is CASSQNPLSPLHS. In DNA, the CDR3 is TGTGCCAGCAGCCAAAACCCCCTATCACCCCTCCACTCT.